The 27 T cell receptor beta chains given below trace back to one sample, sequenced in a study of blood T cells in healthy people across ages. A J-beta primer mix and a sample-barcoded 5' primer were used in a second PCR of about 7 to 12 cycles. A single record per CDR3 protein comes from TCRdb applying MiXCR to the 5' RACE reads. The sample has hundreds of thousands of distinct CDR3 sequences, roughly 53% seen once. The sequenced sample was blood. These receptors were obtained from a man in his 60s in good health.

The chain combines TRBV6-6 with TRBJ2-7, with 12 bases lining up with TRBD2. The DNA matches TRBJ2-5 better at its end, which makes the J call doubtful. Germline V gives CDR1 MNHNY, CDR2 SVGAGI (reference sequence). CDR3 length: 15 amino acids. The CDR3 loop is CASRERTSGAETQYF. DNA of the CDR3: TGTGCCAGCAGGGAGAGGACTAGCGGGGCGGAGACCCAGTACTTC.

This clonotype was seen a handful of times. The rearrangement uses TRBV29-1 and TRBJ2-4; 11 bases agree with TRBD1. J gave up 0 bases and V 4 bases, and 5 bases lay outside the gene matches. This CDR3 is built from 16 residues. Germline V gene data show CDR1 as SQVTM and CDR2 as ANQGSEA. CDR3 coding DNA: TGCAGCGTTGTCGGACAGGGGGCCTTAGCCAAAAACATTCAGTACTTC. Its protein product is CSVVGQGALAKNIQYF. The full variable domain, completed using reference TRBV29-1 and TRBJ2-4, is SAVISQKPSRDICQRGTSLTIQCQVDSQVTMMFWYRQQPGQSLTLIATANQGSEATYESGFVIDKFPISRPNLTFSTLTVSNMSPEDSSIYLCSVVGQGALAKNIQYFGAGTRLSVL.

The J gene is TRBJ1-2, the V gene TRBV28; TRBD1 matches at 8 bases. Germline CDR1 and CDR2: MDHEN and SYDVKM. The CDR3 covers 13 residues. After removal of 5 bases from V and 8 bases from J, the junction contained 7 bases not matched to a gene. CDR3: CASSVTGEYGYTF. The CDR3 nucleotides are TGTGCCAGCAGTGTGACAGGGGAGTACGGCTACACCTTC.

The J gene is TRBJ1-4, the V gene TRBV20-1; the D gene is possibly TRBD1 (5 bases). Germline CDR1 is DFQATT and CDR2 is SNEGSKA (reference sequence). Trimming took 3 bases from V and 7 from J, leaving 12 bases between them. The CDR3 spans 13 residues. In nucleotides, the CDR3 is TGCAGTGCTAGGCGGGGGGTCGGTGAAAAACTGTTTTTT. Its protein is CSARRGVGEKLFF.

The chain is built from TRBV3-1 and TRBJ2-5; D not certain. The CDR3 is 14 amino acids. CDR1 LGHDT and CDR2 YNNKEL come from the germline V gene (reference sequence). The V end lost 3 bases, the J end lost 1 base, and 9 bases lay between the germline ends. CDR3 protein: CASSHPLPQETQYF. The CDR3 DNA reads as TGTGCCAGCAGCCACCCTCTTCCCCAAGAGACCCAGTACTTC.

This clonotype was detected many times. The CDR3 coding sequence is TGTGCCAGCAGTCTCGACAGGGGCTATGGCTACACCTTC. It encodes CASSLDRGYGYTF. The V and J genes are TRBV7-8 and TRBJ1-2; TRBD1 matches at 8 bases. The CDR3 sequence is 13 residues long. Germline V CDR1 and CDR2: SGHVS, FQNEAQ. V was pared by 6 bases and J by 4 bases, with 4 bases of the junction left unmatched.

J is TRBJ2-5 and V is TRBV4-1, with TRBD2 matching 8 bases. J was trimmed by 3 bases and V by 0 bases; bases with no gene match: 3. The CDR3 length is 15 residues. Germline CDR1 reads MGHRA; CDR2 reads YSYEKL. DNA of the CDR3: TGCGCCAGCAGCCAAGAAGTACTAGCGGAAGAGACCCAGTACTTC. Protein product: CASSQEVLAEETQYF.

To note about this clonotype: The germline gene is not matched at one end of the junction; a read error may be the cause. The J gene is TRBJ2-6, the V gene TRBV6-2 or TRBV6-3; 9 bases map to TRBD1. Germline lookup yields CDR1 MNHEY and CDR2 SVGEGT. The CDR3 extends over 18 amino acids. DNA for the CDR3: TGTGCCAGCAGTTATGCCGGGACAGGGAGCCCTGGGGCCAACGTCCTGATTTTC. Translated, it gives CASSYAGTGSPGANVLIF.

The rearrangement joins TRBV6-6 to TRBJ2-5; 10 positions match TRBD1. CDR1 is MNHNY and CDR2 is SVGAGI in the germline V gene (reference sequence). The CDR3 contains 15 residues. V lost 5 bases, J lost 2 bases, and 5 bases stayed unmatched. Here the CDR3 reads CASSQDRGGQETQYF. The CDR3 DNA reads as TGTGCCAGCAGTCAGGACAGGGGGGGACAAGAGACCCAGTACTTC.

This clonotype was seen more than once but under ten times. The CDR3 nucleotides are TGCGCCAGCAGCACCCGGGACAGCACAGATACGCAGTATTTT. Amino acid sequence: CASSTRDSTDTQYF. The J gene is TRBJ2-3, the V gene TRBV5-1; D is perhaps TRBD1 or TRBD2 (5 bases each). Deletions cut 4 bases from V and 0 bases from J, with 9 bases between. This CDR3 has 14 residues. Germline V gene sequence: CDR1 SGHRS, CDR2 YFSETQ.

V gene TRBV5-1 combines with J gene TRBJ2-7, with D possibly TRBD2 on 5 matching bases. The CDR3 loop spans 16 amino acids. V was pared by 0 bases and J by 1 base, with 14 bases between. Germline CDR1 SGHRS, CDR2 YFSETQ. The CDR3 bases are TGCGCCAGCAGCTTGGATGAGAGGGTCTATTCCTACGAGCAGTACTTC. It yields the protein CASSLDERVYSYEQYF.

This chain uses TRBV5-1 with TRBJ2-6, with D possibly being TRBD1 (6 bases). This CDR3 is built from 19 residues. V dropped 0 bases and J dropped 2 bases, with 18 bases sitting between them. Per germline, CDR1 SGHRS and CDR2 YFSETQ. The CDR3 sequence: CASSLVSRNRAAGANVLTF. CDR3 in DNA: TGCGCCAGCAGCTTGGTGTCCCGGAACAGGGCTGCTGGGGCCAACGTCCTGACTTTC. Together with reference TRBV5-1 and TRBJ2-6, the CDR3 gives the full variable domain: KAGVTQTPRYLIKTRGQQVTLSCSPISGHRSVSWYQQTPGQGLQFLFEYFSETQRNKGNFPGRFSGRQFSNSRSEMNVSTLELGDSALYLCASSLVSRNRAAGANVLTFGAGSRLTVL.

This sequence joins TRBV4-1 and TRBJ2-6; 10 bases are a match to TRBD2. The V segment lost 1 base and the J segment 4 bases; nucleotides outside the gene matches: 4. Per the germline V gene, CDR1 is MGHRA and CDR2 is YSYEKL. The CDR3 is 17 amino acids. The CDR3 spells CASSQAGLAWGANVLTF. Here the CDR3 DNA reads TGCGCCAGCAGCCAAGCGGGACTAGCGTGGGGGGCCAACGTCCTGACTTTC.

The chain links TRBV6-4 to TRBJ2-1; 7 bases map to TRBD2. The CDR3 is made up of 14 amino acids. Trimming at V came to 3 bases and at J to 9 bases, leaving 8 bases not matched to a gene. CDR1 is MRHNA and CDR2 is SNTAGT in the germline V gene. CDR3 residues: CASSDPLGGGEQFF. For the CDR3, the DNA is TGTGCCAGCAGTGATCCCCTCGGCGGGGGTGAGCAGTTCTTC.

In its sample, this clonotype was seen a few times. This chain joins TRBV29-1 and TRBJ1-4; D remains unclear. V was pared by 0 bases and J by 4 bases, with 9 bases between. The CDR3 runs to 14 residues. Germline loops: CDR1 SQVTM, CDR2 ANQGSEA. For the CDR3, the DNA is TGCAGCGTTGAAGAAACAGTGGGTAATGAAAAACTGTTTTTT. The encoded protein is CSVEETVGNEKLFF.

This chain joins TRBV27 and TRBJ1-2; weak D call: TRBD1 (6 bases). With 4 bases removed from V and 8 bases from J, the gap between germline ends came to 17 bases. Germline values: CDR1 MNHEY, CDR2 SMNVEV (reference sequence). The CDR3 sequence is 14 residues long. The CDR3 loop reads CASSSSTGFDGYTF. CDR3 DNA sequence: TGTGCCAGCAGTTCTTCTACAGGGTTCGACGGCTACACCTTC.

This chain connects TRBV9 to TRBJ1-2; D unresolved. The germline V gene has CDR1 SGDLS and CDR2 YYNGEE. The CDR3 loop spans 15 amino acids. With 4 bases removed from V and 4 bases from J, the gap between germline ends came to 17 bases. The CDR3 DNA reads as TGTGCCAGCAGCCCCCACCTGGATATCTTCTATGGCTACACCTTC. Amino acids: CASSPHLDIFYGYTF.

Turning to this clonotype: An end of the junction differs from the germline gene, which may be a read error. V gene TRBV6-6 combines with J gene TRBJ1-2; D gene uncertain. The germline V gene encodes CDR1 MNHNY and CDR2 SVGAGI (reference sequence). This CDR3 is 15 amino acids long. The CDR3 DNA reads as TGTGCCAGCAGAGAACCAATCAACCCCGACTATCGCTACACCTTC. It specifies CASREPINPDYRYTF.

This clonotype has a handful of counts. CDR3 DNA sequence: TGCAGTGCCCATATTCGAACAGGGCCAGGCAATGAGCAGTTCTTC. This sequence encodes CSAHIRTGPGNEQFF. This sequence joins TRBV20-1 and TRBJ2-1, with D perhaps matching TRBD1 (6 bases). The germline V gene has CDR1 DFQATT and CDR2 SNEGSKA (reference sequence). V lost 6 bases and J 6 bases, leaving 21 bases between the germline ends. The CDR3 extends over 15 amino acids.

The chain employs TRBV11-3 and TRBJ1-1; no definite D call. The V end lost 8 bases, the J end lost 1 base, and 14 bases lay between the germline ends. The germline gives CDR1 SGHNT, CDR2 YENEEA. CDR3 size: 14 residues. CDR3 in DNA: TGTGCCAGCGGCCTTGGACGGGGGAACACTGAAGCTTTCTTT. Amino acid sequence: CASGLGRGNTEAFF.

V usage is TRBV5-1 and J usage is TRBJ2-1; 11 nucleotides agree with TRBD2. The CDR3 loop spans 18 amino acids. Losses at the gene ends were 3 bases for V and 0 bases for J; bases not matched to a gene: 8. Per germline, CDR1 SGHRS and CDR2 YFSETQ. CDR3 sequence (DNA): TGCGCCAGCAGCTCCCTAGCGGGGGGCCAAAGCTCCTACAATGAGCAGTTCTTC. Its protein product is CASSSLAGGQSSYNEQFF.

Details on this clonotype: An end of the junction differs from the germline gene, which may be a read error. This rearrangement joins TRBV27 to TRBJ1-2; TRBD1 might be the D (5 bases). Per germline, CDR1 MNHEY and CDR2 SMNVEV (reference sequence). This CDR3 spans 13 amino acids. The CDR3 reads CASSLSGREGYTF. DNA for the CDR3: TGTGCCAGCAGTCTATCGGGCAGGGAAGGCTACACCTTC.

This clonotype was counted a few times. The chain joins TRBV20-1 to TRBJ2-1; 10 nucleotides line up with TRBD1. The CDR3 has 16 amino acids. V shed 2 bases and J 4 bases; nucleotides not matched to a gene: 8. The germline CDR1 and CDR2 sequences are DFQATT and SNEGSKA (reference sequence). The CDR3 DNA sequence: TGCAGTGCTAGAACCCCTGGACAGGGGGAGTACAATGAGCAGTTCTTC. Translating gives CSARTPGQGEYNEQFF.

This rearrangement joins TRBV2 to TRBJ2-7; maybe TRBD2 (6 bases). Per the germline V gene, CDR1 is SNHLY and CDR2 is FYNNEI. Between the trimmed V and J ends, which lost 6 bases and 8 bases, there was a span of 17 bases. The CDR3 loop spans 13 amino acids. The CDR3 region has the DNA TGTGCCAGCAGCACTTATCGGGGGTTGAAGCAGTACTTC. It codes for CASSTYRGLKQYF. The variable domain in full, completed from reference TRBV2 and TRBJ2-7, reads EPEVTQTPSHQVTQMGQEVILRCVPISNHLYFYWYRQILGQKVEFLVSFYNNEISEKSEIFDDQFSVERPDGSNFTLKIRSTKLEDSAMYFCASSTYRGLKQYFGPGTRLTVT.

V and J are TRBV27 and TRBJ1-6; 8 bases agree with TRBD1. Germline values: CDR1 MNHEY, CDR2 SMNVEV (reference sequence). The ends lost 5 bases at V and 11 bases at J; junction bases unmatched: 8. The CDR3 is 14 amino acids. CDR3 residues: CASSQWTGWAPLHF. The CDR3 coding sequence is TGTGCCAGCAGTCAATGGACAGGGTGGGCACCCCTCCACTTT.

The chain employs TRBV10-3 and TRBJ2-3, with 13 bases fitting TRBD2. The length of the CDR3 is 16 residues. The germline CDR1 and CDR2 sequences are ENHRY and SYGVKD. Trimming took 4 bases from V and 1 from J; bases not matched to a gene: 2. The CDR3 protein is CAISGGLAGGTDTQYF. In DNA form, the CDR3 reads TGTGCCATCAGTGGAGGACTAGCGGGGGGCACAGATACGCAGTATTTT.

V and J are TRBV28 and TRBJ2-7; 7 bases agree with TRBD1. Germline V gene sequence: CDR1 MDHEN, CDR2 SYDVKM. Germline trimming cut 5 bases from V and 1 base from J; bases unmatched to any gene: 5. The CDR3 loop spans 14 amino acids. The CDR3 DNA sequence: TGTGCCAGCAGTGCCCCGGGACAGTCCTACGAGCAGTACTTC. Translating it yields CASSAPGQSYEQYF.